This T cell receptor beta chain was captured by sequencing in a study of technical replicates of blood from several donors. There are 14 residues in the CDR3. The V and J ends lost 5 bases and 9 bases, in that order; junction bases with no gene match: 7. From germline, CDR1 is KGHSH and CDR2 LQKENI. Method: immunoSEQ multiplex PCR; TCRdb's copy keeps in-frame clones and lacks some. The sample gives tens of thousands of clones, roughly 90% of which show up once; around 5% is in the top ten. Material: PBMCs. This rearrangement joins TRBV18 to TRBJ1-6; 7 positions match TRBD1. The TCR was taken from a human donor in good health. Some clones in this sample may be carry-over from other donors' samples. CDR3 coding DNA: TGTGCCAGCTCAATAGACAGGGCTGGTTCACCCCTCCACTTT. It yields the protein CASSIDRAGSPLHF.